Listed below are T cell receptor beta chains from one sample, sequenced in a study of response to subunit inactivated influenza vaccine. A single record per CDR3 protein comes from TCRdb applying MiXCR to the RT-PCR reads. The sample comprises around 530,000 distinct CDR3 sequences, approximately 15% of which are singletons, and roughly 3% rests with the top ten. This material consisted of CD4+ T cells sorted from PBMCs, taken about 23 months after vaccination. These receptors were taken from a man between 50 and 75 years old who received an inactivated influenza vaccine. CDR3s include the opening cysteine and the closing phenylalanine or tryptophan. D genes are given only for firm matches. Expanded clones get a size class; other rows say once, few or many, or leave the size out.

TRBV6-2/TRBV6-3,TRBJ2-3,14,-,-,TGTGCCAGCAGTTACTGGACTCCCCCGGATACGCAGTATTTT,CASSYWTPPDTQYF
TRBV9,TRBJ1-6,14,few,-,TGTGCCAGCAGCGTAGGGGTCTCGAATTCACCCCTCCACTTT,CASSVGVSNSPLHF
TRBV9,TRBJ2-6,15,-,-,TGTGCCAGCACCCCGGGACATGCTGGGGCCAACGTCCTGACTTTC,CASTPGHAGANVLTF
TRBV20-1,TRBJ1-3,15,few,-,TGCAGTGCTAGAAGTCCCCAGGGTTGGGGAAACACCATATATTTT,CSARSPQGWGNTIYF
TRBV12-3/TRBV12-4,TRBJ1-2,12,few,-,TGTGCCAGCAGACACGGTGACTATGGCTACACCTTC,CASRHGDYGYTF
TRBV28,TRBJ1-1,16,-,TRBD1,TGTGCCAGCAGTACCCTGGGCAGGGGGCGATTCACTGAAGCTTTCTTT,CASSTLGRGRFTEAFF
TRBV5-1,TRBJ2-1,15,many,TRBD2,TGCGCCAGCAGCTTTGCTAGCGGGAGCGGGGGTGAGCAGTTCTTC,CASSFASGSGGEQFF
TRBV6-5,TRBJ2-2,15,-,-,TGTGCCAGCAGTTTAGGCCGGGCAAACACCGGGGAGCTGTTTTTT,CASSLGRANTGELFF
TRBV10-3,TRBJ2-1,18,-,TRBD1,TGTGCCATCAGTCCCGGGACAGGGGTTGCGGGGGCCTACAATGAGCAGTTCTTC,CAISPGTGVAGAYNEQFF
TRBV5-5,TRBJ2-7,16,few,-,TGTGCCAGCAGCTTAATTAGCGGAGCCCTCTTTTACGAGCAGTACTTC,CASSLISGALFYEQYF
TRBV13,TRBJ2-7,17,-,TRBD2,TGTGCCAGCAGCCCCAAAGACCGGCTAGCGGGAGTTGGTGAGCAGTACTTC,CASSPKDRLAGVGEQYF
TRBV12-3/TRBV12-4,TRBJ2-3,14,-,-,TGTGCCAGCAGTTCGACTAGTAGGACAGATACGCAGTATTTT,CASSSTSRTDTQYF
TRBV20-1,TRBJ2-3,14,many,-,TGCAGTGCTAGAGGACAGATTCGCACAGATACGCAGTATTTT,CSARGQIRTDTQYF
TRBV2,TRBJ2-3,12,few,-,TGTGCCAGCAGTGTGGGACCGGATGGGCAGTATTTT,CASSVGPDGQYF
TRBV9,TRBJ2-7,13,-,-,TGTGCCAGCAGCGTAGAGGCAGGGAACGAGCAGTACTTC,CASSVEAGNEQYF
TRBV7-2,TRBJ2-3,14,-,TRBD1,TGTGCCAGCAGCCCGGACAGGTTGGGCGATACGCAGTATTTT,CASSPDRLGDTQYF
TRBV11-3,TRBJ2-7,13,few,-,TGTGCCAGCAGCCCGGAGGGACGGGGTGAGCAGTACTTC,CASSPEGRGEQYF
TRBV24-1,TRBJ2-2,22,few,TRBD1,TGTGCCACCAGTGATCCAGTAGGCTCCGGGACAGGACTAACGGGGAACACCGGGGAGCTGTTTTTT,CATSDPVGSGTGLTGNTGELFF
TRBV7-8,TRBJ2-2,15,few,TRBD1,TGTGCCAGCAGTTCAAGGGACAGACCCACCGGGGAGCTGTTTTTT,CASSSRDRPTGELFF
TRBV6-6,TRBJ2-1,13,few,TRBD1,TGTGCCAGCTCGGCAGGGGGCTACAATGAGCAGTTCTTC,CASSAGGYNEQFF
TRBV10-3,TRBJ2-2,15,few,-,TGTGCCATCAGGCCCGGACAGACCTACACCGGGGAGCTGTTTTTT,CAIRPGQTYTGELFF
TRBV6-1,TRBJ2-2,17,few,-,TGTGCCAGCACCAGTTCGTGGGCGACCCGAGGGTCCGGGGAGCTGTTTTTT,CASTSSWATRGSGELFF
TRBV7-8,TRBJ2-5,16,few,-,TGTGCCAGCAGCTTAAGGGGGTCAGGGCTACAAGAGACCCAGTACTTC,CASSLRGSGLQETQYF
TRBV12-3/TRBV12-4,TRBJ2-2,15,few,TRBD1,TGTGCCAGCAGTCCCCGGGACAGGGCTACCGGGGAGCTGTTTTTT,CASSPRDRATGELFF
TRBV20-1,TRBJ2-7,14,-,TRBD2,TGCAGTGCTAGGCCCGGACTAGCGGGAGAGGTGCAGTACTTC,CSARPGLAGEVQYF
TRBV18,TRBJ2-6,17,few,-,TGTGCCAGCTCACCTACGGGGGCTAGCTCTGGGGCCAACGTCCTGACTTTC,CASSPTGASSGANVLTF
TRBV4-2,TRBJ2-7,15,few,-,TGTGCCAGCAGCCAAGATCGGACAGCCACCTACGAGCAGTACTTC,CASSQDRTATYEQYF
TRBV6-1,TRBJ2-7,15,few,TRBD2,TGTGCCAGCAGTGGTGGCGGGAGCTACGGCTGGGAGCAGTACTTC,CASSGGGSYGWEQYF
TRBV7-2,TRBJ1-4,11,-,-,TGTGCCAGCTCTCGTAATGAAAAACTGTTTTTT,CASSRNEKLFF